The T cell receptor beta chain under discussion was sequenced for a study of T-cell memory formation after mild COVID-19. Study-level findings and limits: CD4+ bias marked clones expanding day 15 to 37, unlike balanced contracting clones. Pre-infection memory contained some responding clones, which suggested that cross-reactive memory had joined. Clones from the second wave (peaking day 37) had unconfirmed SARS-CoV-2 specificity.

The authors produced TCR alpha and TCR beta cDNA libraries with sample barcodes and UMIs by 5'RACE using constant-segment primers. TCRdb recomputed calls from the 5' RACE reads with MiXCR, one row per CDR3 protein. Of approximately 430,000 distinct CDR3 sequences listed, 20% to 30% are singletons. On this clonotype: What it binds is unknown.

The CDR3 contains 14 residues. Per the germline V gene, CDR1 is SEHNR and CDR2 is FQNEAQ (reference sequence). The ends were cut back, 5 bases at V and 4 bases at J, with 14 bases in the middle. The chain combines TRBV7-9 with TRBJ1-1; D is possibly TRBD1 (5 bases). The TCR sequence derives from an adult woman who had mild COVID-19 (a few samples of this study predate the infection). Cell type and time point are not known. The sample was PBMCs or a T cell subset sorted from them (not recorded which). CDR3 sequence: CASSLHGAGTEAFF. The CDR3 DNA reads as TGTGCCAGCAGCCTCCACGGGGCCGGCACTGAAGCTTTCTTT. The whole variable domain, filled in from reference TRBV7-9 and TRBJ1-1, reads DTGVSQNPRHKITKRGQNVTFRCDPISEHNRLYWYRQTLGQGPEFLTYFQNEAQLEKSRLLSDRFSAERPKGSFSTLEIQRTEQGDSAMYLCASSLHGAGTEAFFGQGTRLTVV.